These T cell receptor beta chains were read from a single sample in a study of cytomegalovirus exposure and HLA in healthy donors. The method was immunoSEQ multiplex PCR; TCRdb's version includes in-frame clones alone and lacks a portion of them. The top ten clones hold approximately 3.9% of a sample with approximately 120,000 clones, 70% to 80% of them seen once. Sequencing was done on a sample of PBMCs. These receptor sequences come from a man aged 40-49 years in good health and CMV-seropositive. CDR3s include the opening cysteine and the closing phenylalanine or tryptophan. D genes are given only for firm matches. Clone size is not always given. Where it is, it says once, few, many or a class for expanded clones.

15	TRBD1	TRBV19	NA	TRBJ2-1	CASSWDRESYNEQFF	TGTGCCAGTAGCTGGGACAGGGAGTCCTACAATGAGCAGTTCTTC
18	TRBD1	TRBV9	once	TRBJ1-1	CASSGGGGQEKQNTEAFF	TGTGCCAGCAGTGGGGGTGGGGGACAGGAAAAACAGAACACTGAAGCTTTCTTT
14	TRBD1	TRBV6-5	NA	TRBJ1-2	CASSYLGQGVGYTF	TGTGCCAGCAGTTACTTGGGACAGGGGGTGGGCTACACCTTC
13	NA	TRBV2	NA	TRBJ1-1	CASSESVNTEAFF	TGTGCCAGCAGTGAATCCGTGAACACTGAAGCTTTCTTT
15	NA	TRBV19	NA	TRBJ1-2	CASSMGGYELGGYTF	TGTGCCAGTAGTATGGGAGGTTACGAGTTGGGTGGCTACACCTTC
12	TRBD2	TRBV5-6	NA	TRBJ2-1	CASRRGGNEQFF	TGTGCCAGCAGGCGGGGGGGAAATGAGCAGTTCTTC
14	TRBD1	TRBV30	once	TRBJ1-5	CAWGGRTGGQPQHF	TGTGCCTGGGGAGGGAGGACAGGGGGACAGCCCCAGCATTTT
15	TRBD2	TRBV7-7	few	TRBJ2-1	CASSVGGSSYNEQFF	TGTGCCAGCAGCGTCGGGGGGAGCTCCTACAATGAGCAGTTCTTC
16	NA	TRBV7-9	NA	TRBJ2-2	CASSFGLALNTGELFF	TGTGCCAGCAGCTTTGGGTTAGCGCTGAACACCGGGGAGCTGTTTTTT
16	TRBD2	TRBV15	NA	TRBJ2-1	CATSREQLAGESRKFF	TGTGCCACCAGCAGAGAGCAACTAGCGGGGGAGTCTCGGAAGTTCTTC
14	NA	TRBV6-5	NA	TRBJ2-3	CASSYPGLTDTQYF	TGTGCCAGCAGTTACCCAGGGTTGACAGATACGCAGTATTTT
15	TRBD1	TRBV27	NA	TRBJ2-1	CASRVGQAGNNEQFF	TGTGCCAGCAGGGTGGGACAGGCTGGGAACAATGAGCAGTTCTTC
15	NA	TRBV10-1	NA	TRBJ1-1	CASSERRARSTEAFF	TGCGCCAGCAGTGAGCGGAGGGCGCGGAGCACTGAAGCTTTCTTT
13	NA	TRBV4-3	NA	TRBJ2-7	CASSQGEDKQQYF	TGCGCCAGCAGCCAAGGGGAGGACAAGCAGCAGTACTTC
13	TRBD1	TRBV29-1	once	TRBJ1-1	CSVTTGPNTEAFF	TGCAGCGTGACGACAGGGCCGAACACTGAAGCTTTCTTT
15	NA	TRBV6-1	NA	TRBJ1-1	CASSERSRGGTEAFF	TGTGCCAGCAGTGAAAGGTCCAGGGGTGGGACTGAAGCTTTCTTT
17	TRBD1	TRBV4-1	NA	TRBJ2-7	CASSQGVGQGKGYEQYF	TGCGCCAGCAGCCAAGGAGTAGGACAGGGGAAAGGTTACGAGCAGTACTTC
17	TRBD1	TRBV5-1	few	TRBJ2-1	CASSLDRDRPTGDEQFF	TGCGCCAGCAGCCTGGACCGGGACAGACCCACAGGCGATGAGCAGTTCTTC
17	TRBD1	TRBV7-2	NA	TRBJ2-7	CASSLVSGSGGGYEQYF	TGTGCCAGCAGCTTAGTTTCCGGGTCAGGGGGTGGGTACGAGCAGTACTTC
13	TRBD1	TRBV9	NA	TRBJ1-2	CASGWTGAHGYTF	TGTGCCAGCGGTTGGACAGGGGCTCATGGCTACACCTTC
16	TRBD2	TRBV27	few	TRBJ2-7	CASSLGLATSSYEQYF	TGTGCCAGCAGTCTGGGACTAGCGACCAGCTCCTACGAGCAGTACTTC
14	TRBD1	TRBV27	once	TRBJ2-2	CASSGQGSDGELFF	TGTGCCAGCAGCGGACAGGGCTCGGACGGGGAGCTGTTTTTT